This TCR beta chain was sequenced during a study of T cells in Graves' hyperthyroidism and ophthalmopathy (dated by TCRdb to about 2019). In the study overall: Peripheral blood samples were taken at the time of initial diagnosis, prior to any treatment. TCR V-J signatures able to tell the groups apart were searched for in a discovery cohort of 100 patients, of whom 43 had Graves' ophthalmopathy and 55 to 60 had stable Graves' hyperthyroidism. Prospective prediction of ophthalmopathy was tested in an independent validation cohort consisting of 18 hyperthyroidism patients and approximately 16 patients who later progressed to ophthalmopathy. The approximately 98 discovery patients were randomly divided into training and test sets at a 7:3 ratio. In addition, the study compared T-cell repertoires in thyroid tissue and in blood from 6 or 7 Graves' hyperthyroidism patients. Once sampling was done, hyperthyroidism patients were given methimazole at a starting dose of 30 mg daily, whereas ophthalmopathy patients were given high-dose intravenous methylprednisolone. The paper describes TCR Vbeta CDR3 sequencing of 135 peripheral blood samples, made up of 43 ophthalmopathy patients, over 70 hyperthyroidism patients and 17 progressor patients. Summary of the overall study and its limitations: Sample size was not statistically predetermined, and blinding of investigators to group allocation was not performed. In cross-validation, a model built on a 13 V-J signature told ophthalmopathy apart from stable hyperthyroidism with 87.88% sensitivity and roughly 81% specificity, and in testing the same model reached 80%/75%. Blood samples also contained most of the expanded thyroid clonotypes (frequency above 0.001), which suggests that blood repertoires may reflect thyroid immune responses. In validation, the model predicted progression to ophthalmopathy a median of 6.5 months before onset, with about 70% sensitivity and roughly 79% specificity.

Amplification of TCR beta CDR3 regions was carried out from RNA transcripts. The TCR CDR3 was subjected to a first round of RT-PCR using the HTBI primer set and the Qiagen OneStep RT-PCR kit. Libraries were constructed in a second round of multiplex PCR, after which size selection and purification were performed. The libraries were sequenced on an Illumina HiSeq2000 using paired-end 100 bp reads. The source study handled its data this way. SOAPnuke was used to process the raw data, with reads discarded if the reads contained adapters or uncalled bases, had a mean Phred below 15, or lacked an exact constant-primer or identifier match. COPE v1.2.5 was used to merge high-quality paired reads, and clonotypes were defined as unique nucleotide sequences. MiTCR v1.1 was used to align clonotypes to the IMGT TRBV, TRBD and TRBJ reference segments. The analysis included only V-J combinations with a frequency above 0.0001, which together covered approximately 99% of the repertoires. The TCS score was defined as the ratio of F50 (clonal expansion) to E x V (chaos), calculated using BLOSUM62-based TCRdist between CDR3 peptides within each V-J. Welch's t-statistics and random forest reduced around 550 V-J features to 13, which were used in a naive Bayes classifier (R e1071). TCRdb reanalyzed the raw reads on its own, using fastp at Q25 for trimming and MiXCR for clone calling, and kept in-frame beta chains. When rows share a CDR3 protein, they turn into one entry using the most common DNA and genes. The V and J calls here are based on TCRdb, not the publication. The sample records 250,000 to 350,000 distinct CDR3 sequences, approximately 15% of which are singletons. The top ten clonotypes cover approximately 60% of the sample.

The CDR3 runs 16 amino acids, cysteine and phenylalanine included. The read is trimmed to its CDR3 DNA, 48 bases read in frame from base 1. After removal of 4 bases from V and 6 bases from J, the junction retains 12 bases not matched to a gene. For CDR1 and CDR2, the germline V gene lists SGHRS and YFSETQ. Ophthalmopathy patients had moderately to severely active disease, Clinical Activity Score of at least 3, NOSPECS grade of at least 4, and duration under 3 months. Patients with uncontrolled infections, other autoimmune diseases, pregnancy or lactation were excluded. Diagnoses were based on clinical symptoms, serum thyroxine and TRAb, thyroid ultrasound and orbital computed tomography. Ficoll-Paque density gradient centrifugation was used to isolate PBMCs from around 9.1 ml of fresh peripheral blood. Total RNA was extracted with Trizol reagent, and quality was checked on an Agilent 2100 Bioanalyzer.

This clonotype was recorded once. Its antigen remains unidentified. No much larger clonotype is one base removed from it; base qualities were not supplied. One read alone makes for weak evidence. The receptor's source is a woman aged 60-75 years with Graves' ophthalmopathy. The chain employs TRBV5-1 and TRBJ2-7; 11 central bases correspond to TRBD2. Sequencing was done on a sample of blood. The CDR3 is CASSIGTSGGGSEQYF. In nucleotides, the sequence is TGCGCCAGCAGCATAGGGACTAGCGGAGGAGGCTCCGAGCAGTACTTC.